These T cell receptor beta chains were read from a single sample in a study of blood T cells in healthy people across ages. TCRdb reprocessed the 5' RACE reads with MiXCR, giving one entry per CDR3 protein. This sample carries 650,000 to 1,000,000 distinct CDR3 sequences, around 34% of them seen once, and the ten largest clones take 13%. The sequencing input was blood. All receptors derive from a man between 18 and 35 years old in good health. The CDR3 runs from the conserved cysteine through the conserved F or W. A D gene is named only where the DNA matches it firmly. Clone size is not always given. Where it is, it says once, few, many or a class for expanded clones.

CDR3 protein: CASSWDGGRQETQYF; CDR3 DNA: TGTGCCAGCAGCTGGGACGGGGGGCGTCAAGAGACCCAGTACTTC; J gene: TRBJ2-5; V gene: TRBV7-2; clone size: -; D gene: -
CDR3 protein: CASSELPPRGRAPAEEQYF; CDR3 DNA: TGTGCCAGCAGTGAATTGCCACCCCGGGGCAGGGCCCCTGCAGAAGAGCAGTACTTC; J gene: TRBJ2-7; V gene: TRBV25-1; clone size: few; D gene: -
CDR3 protein: CASSSRSTGGANYGYTF; CDR3 DNA: TGTGCCAGCAGTTCCCGGTCGACAGGGGGGGCTAACTATGGCTACACCTTC; J gene: TRBJ1-2; V gene: TRBV6-6; clone size: few; D gene: TRBD1
CDR3 protein: CASSLSMGTEAFF; CDR3 DNA: TGTGCCAGCAGCTTATCGATGGGAACTGAAGCTTTCTTT; J gene: TRBJ1-1; V gene: TRBV11-2; clone size: -; D gene: -
CDR3 protein: CASSALSLYNEQFF; CDR3 DNA: TGTGCCAGCTCCGCGTTGTCCCTCTACAATGAGCAGTTCTTC; J gene: TRBJ2-1; V gene: TRBV27; clone size: -; D gene: -
CDR3 protein: CASSPQWTGGYNEQFF; CDR3 DNA: TGCGCCAGCAGCCCTCAATGGACAGGGGGGTACAATGAGCAGTTCTTC; J gene: TRBJ2-1; V gene: TRBV4-1; clone size: -; D gene: TRBD1
CDR3 protein: CASSLARGQPQHF; CDR3 DNA: TGTGCCAGCAGCTTAGCGCGGGGTCAGCCCCAGCATTTT; J gene: TRBJ1-5; V gene: TRBV7-8; clone size: -; D gene: -
CDR3 protein: CSAYWTGTNEKLFF; CDR3 DNA: TGCAGTGCTTACTGGACAGGAACTAATGAAAAACTGTTTTTT; J gene: TRBJ1-4; V gene: TRBV20-1; clone size: -; D gene: TRBD1
CDR3 protein: CASRAGYKNSPLHF; CDR3 DNA: TGTGCCAGCAGGGCGGGTTACAAAAATTCACCCCTCCACTTT; J gene: TRBJ1-6; V gene: TRBV2; clone size: -; D gene: -
CDR3 protein: CSARVDQEHTDTQYF; CDR3 DNA: TGCAGTGCTAGAGTGGACCAAGAACACACAGATACGCAGTATTTT; J gene: TRBJ2-3; V gene: TRBV20-1; clone size: -; D gene: -
CDR3 protein: CASSQLDRGYNSPLHF; CDR3 DNA: TGTGCCAGCAGCCAATTAGACCGGGGCTATAATTCACCCCTCCACTTT; J gene: TRBJ1-6; V gene: TRBV14; clone size: few; D gene: -
CDR3 protein: CSAHKDRNSPPHF; CDR3 DNA: TGCAGTGCACACAAGGACAGAAATTCACCCCCCCACTTT; J gene: TRBJ1-6; V gene: TRBV20-1; clone size: -; D gene: -
CDR3 protein: CASSYSSLRKLFF; CDR3 DNA: TGTGCCAGCAGTTACTCGTCACTCCGAAAACTGTTTTTT; J gene: TRBJ1-4; V gene: TRBV6-5; clone size: -; D gene: -
CDR3 protein: CASSLSGPQETQYF; CDR3 DNA: TGTGCCAGCAGCTTGAGCGGGCCTCAAGAGACCCAGTACTTC; J gene: TRBJ2-5; V gene: TRBV7-2; clone size: many; D gene: -
CDR3 protein: CASSLVGGDEKLFF; CDR3 DNA: TGTGCAAGCAGCTTAGTCGGGGGGGATGAAAAACTGTTTTTT; J gene: TRBJ1-4; V gene: TRBV7-9; clone size: -; D gene: -
CDR3 protein: CSVGRLAGVGTYNEQFF; CDR3 DNA: TGCAGTGTGGGGAGACTAGCGGGAGTGGGCACCTACAATGAGCAGTTCTTC; J gene: TRBJ2-1; V gene: TRBV20-1; clone size: -; D gene: TRBD2
CDR3 protein: CAISESGGLGELAQFF; CDR3 DNA: TGTGCCATCAGTGAGTCGGGGGGGCTCGGGGAACTAGCGCAGTTCTTC; J gene: TRBJ2-1; V gene: TRBV10-3; clone size: -; D gene: -
CDR3 protein: CATSRDPPWTETSSTDTQYF; CDR3 DNA: TGTGCCACCAGCAGAGACCCCCCTTGGACGGAAACATCTAGCACAGATACGCAGTATTTT; J gene: TRBJ2-3; V gene: TRBV15; clone size: -; D gene: -
CDR3 protein: CASSQAGDTTEAFF; CDR3 DNA: TGTGCCAGCAGCCAAGCGGGGGACACCACTGAAGCTTTCTTT; J gene: TRBJ1-1; V gene: TRBV4-2; clone size: few; D gene: -
CDR3 protein: CASSPGREETQYF; CDR3 DNA: TGTGCCAGCAGCCCCGGACGGGAAGAGACCCAGTACTTC; J gene: TRBJ2-5; V gene: TRBV18; clone size: many; D gene: -
CDR3 protein: CASKLTGAEAYEQYF; CDR3 DNA: TGTGCCAGCAAGCTTACAGGAGCAGAGGCCTACGAGCAGTACTTC; J gene: TRBJ2-7; V gene: TRBV7-2; clone size: few; D gene: -
CDR3 protein: CASSFPRATYNEQFF; CDR3 DNA: TGTGCCAGCAGTTTCCCCCGGGCCACCTACAATGAGCAGTTCTTC; J gene: TRBJ2-1; V gene: TRBV27; clone size: -; D gene: -
CDR3 protein: CASSLRLQWADTQYF; CDR3 DNA: TGTGCCAGCAGCTTGCGGTTACAGTGGGCAGATACGCAGTATTTT; J gene: TRBJ2-3; V gene: TRBV5-8; clone size: -; D gene: -
CDR3 protein: CASSQPPNTQYF; CDR3 DNA: TGCGCCAGCAGCCAACCACCCAATACGCAGTATTTT; J gene: TRBJ2-3; V gene: TRBV5-1; clone size: -; D gene: -
CDR3 protein: CASSNGANYGYTF; CDR3 DNA: TGTGCCAGCAGCAACGGGGCTAACTATGGCTACACCTTC; J gene: TRBJ1-2; V gene: TRBV5-5; clone size: many; D gene: -
CDR3 protein: CASSPFGTGSTDTQYF; CDR3 DNA: TGTGCCAGCTCACCATTCGGGACAGGGTCAACAGATACGCAGTATTTT; J gene: TRBJ2-3; V gene: TRBV18; clone size: few; D gene: TRBD1
CDR3 protein: CASSSPAPYNEQFF; CDR3 DNA: TGTGCCAGTAGTTCGCCCGCTCCCTACAATGAGCAGTTCTTC; J gene: TRBJ2-1; V gene: TRBV19; clone size: -; D gene: -
CDR3 protein: CASSVTSSYEQYF; CDR3 DNA: TGTGCCAGCAGCGTAACCAGCTCCTACGAGCAGTACTTC; J gene: TRBJ2-7; V gene: TRBV7-2; clone size: few; D gene: -
CDR3 protein: CATYRGELFF; CDR3 DNA: TGTGCCACCTACCGGGGGGAGCTGTTTTTT; J gene: TRBJ2-2; V gene: TRBV28; clone size: few; D gene: -
CDR3 protein: CSATDGHNEQYF; CDR3 DNA: TGCAGTGCCACGGACGGACACAATGAGCAGTACTTC; J gene: TRBJ2-7; V gene: TRBV20-1; clone size: -; D gene: -
CDR3 protein: CSVQGGANYGYTF; CDR3 DNA: TGCAGCGTTCAGGGGGGGGCTAACTATGGCTACACCTTC; J gene: TRBJ1-2; V gene: TRBV29-1; clone size: -; D gene: TRBD1
CDR3 protein: CASSLEPGPQETRYF; CDR3 DNA: TGCGCCAGCAGCTTGGAACCGGGTCCACAAGAGACCCGGTACTTC; J gene: TRBJ2-7; V gene: TRBV5-1; clone size: -; D gene: -
CDR3 protein: CASSLGQDPHEQYF; CDR3 DNA: TGTGCCAGCAGCTTGGGACAGGACCCCCACGAGCAGTACTTC; J gene: TRBJ2-7; V gene: TRBV5-4; clone size: few; D gene: -
CDR3 protein: CASSQEPPDRGNTEAFF; CDR3 DNA: TGCGCCAGCAGCCAAGAACCCCCAGACAGGGGGAACACTGAAGCTTTCTTT; J gene: TRBJ1-1; V gene: TRBV4-3; clone size: few; D gene: TRBD1
CDR3 protein: CASSLGGAYNEQYF; CDR3 DNA: TGTGCCAGCAGCTTAGGCGGAGCATACAATGAGCAGTACTTC; J gene: TRBJ2-7; V gene: TRBV7-2; clone size: many; D gene: -
CDR3 protein: CASSPPDRLSYNEQFF; CDR3 DNA: TGTGCCAGCAGCCCTCCCGACAGACTCTCCTACAATGAGCAGTTCTTC; J gene: TRBJ2-1; V gene: TRBV12-3/TRBV12-4; clone size: few; D gene: -
CDR3 protein: CAWSGDRGQPQHF; CDR3 DNA: TGTGCCTGGAGTGGGGACAGGGGTCAGCCCCAGCATTTT; J gene: TRBJ1-5; V gene: TRBV30; clone size: -; D gene: TRBD1
CDR3 protein: CASRDGGEAYNEQFF; CDR3 DNA: TGCGCCAGCAGGGACGGGGGGGAAGCCTACAATGAGCAGTTCTTC; J gene: TRBJ2-1; V gene: TRBV5-1; clone size: once; D gene: TRBD2
CDR3 protein: CASSLEGTGFGEPQHF; CDR3 DNA: TGCGCCAGCAGCTTGGAAGGGACAGGGTTCGGGGAGCCCCAGCATTTT; J gene: TRBJ1-5; V gene: TRBV5-1; clone size: -; D gene: TRBD1
CDR3 protein: CASSAADNEQYF; CDR3 DNA: TGTGCCAGCAGTGCGGCAGACAATGAGCAGTACTTC; J gene: TRBJ2-7; V gene: TRBV2; clone size: -; D gene: -
CDR3 protein: CASSQPAHIGSPLHF; CDR3 DNA: TGTGCCAGCAGCCAGCCGGCCCACATCGGTTCACCCCTCCACTTT; J gene: TRBJ1-6; V gene: TRBV3-1; clone size: -; D gene: -
CDR3 protein: CSARDLSGPRHEQFF; CDR3 DNA: TGCAGTGCTAGAGATCTCAGCGGGCCCCGCCATGAGCAGTTCTTC; J gene: TRBJ2-1; V gene: TRBV20-1; clone size: few; D gene: -
CDR3 protein: CASRPRGNTGELFF; CDR3 DNA: TGCGCCAGCAGGCCCAGGGGGAACACCGGGGAGCTGTTTTTT; J gene: TRBJ2-2; V gene: TRBV5-1; clone size: few; D gene: -
CDR3 protein: CASRYRVGYGYTF; CDR3 DNA: TGTGCCAGTAGATACAGGGTTGGGTATGGCTACACCTTC; J gene: TRBJ1-2; V gene: TRBV19; clone size: -; D gene: -
CDR3 protein: CSARDQRQGSTPLHF; CDR3 DNA: TGCAGTGCTAGAGATCAGCGACAGGGTAGTACACCCCTCCACTTT; J gene: TRBJ1-6; V gene: TRBV20-1; clone size: few; D gene: TRBD1
CDR3 protein: CASRSPSGGASNEQFF; CDR3 DNA: TGTGCCAGCAGGTCTCCCAGCGGGGGGGCCTCGAATGAGCAGTTCTTC; J gene: TRBJ2-1; V gene: TRBV6-6; clone size: -; D gene: TRBD2